These 2 T cell receptor beta chains were sequenced from one sample in a study of blood T cell repertoires in COVID-19. The data were produced by immunoSEQ multiplex PCR, yet TCRdb's version contains in-frame clones alone and is incomplete. Of hundreds of thousands of clones in the sample, around four fifths were seen once. The material sequenced was peripheral blood. The receptors stem from a woman aged 60-75 years with active or convalescent COVID-19.

This clone was counted a single time. J is TRBJ2-3 and V is TRBV9, with D possibly matching TRBD2 (5 bases). This CDR3 has 14 amino acids. CDR1 and CDR2 (germline): SGDLS, YYNGEE. Trimming cost V 3 bases and J 2 bases, with 10 bases left between them. The chain's CDR3 is CASSGGPLTDTQYF. DNA for the CDR3: TGTGCCAGCAGCGGAGGGCCCCTCACAGATACGCAGTATTTT.

This chain joins TRBV10-3 and TRBJ2-7; TRBD1 matches at 8 bases. The CDR3 covers 14 residues. In germline, CDR1 is ENHRY, CDR2 SYGVKD. After removal of 6 bases from V and 0 bases from J, the junction contained 4 bases not matched to a gene. The CDR3 region has the DNA TGTGCCATCAGGGTTGACAGGGGCTCCTACGAGCAGTACTTC. Its translation is CAIRVDRGSYEQYF.